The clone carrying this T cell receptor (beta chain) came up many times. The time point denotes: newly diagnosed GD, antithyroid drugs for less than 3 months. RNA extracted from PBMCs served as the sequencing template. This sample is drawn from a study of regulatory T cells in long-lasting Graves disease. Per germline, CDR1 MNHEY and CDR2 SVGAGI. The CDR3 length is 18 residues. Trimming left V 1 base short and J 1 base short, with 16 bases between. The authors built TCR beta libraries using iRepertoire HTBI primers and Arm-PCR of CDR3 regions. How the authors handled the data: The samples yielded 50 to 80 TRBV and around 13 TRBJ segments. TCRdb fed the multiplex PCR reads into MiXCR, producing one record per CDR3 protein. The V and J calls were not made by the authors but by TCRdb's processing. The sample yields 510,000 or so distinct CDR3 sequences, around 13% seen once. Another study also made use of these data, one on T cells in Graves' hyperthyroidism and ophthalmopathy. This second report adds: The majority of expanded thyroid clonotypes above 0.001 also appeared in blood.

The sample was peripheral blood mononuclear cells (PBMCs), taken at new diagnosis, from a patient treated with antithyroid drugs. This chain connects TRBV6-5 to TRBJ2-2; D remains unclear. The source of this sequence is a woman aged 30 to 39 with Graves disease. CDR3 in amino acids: CASSYYRPRFGNTGELFF. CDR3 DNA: TGTGCCAGCAGTTACTATAGGCCGCGGTTTGGGAACACCGGGGAGCTGTTTTTT.